Presented here are 24 T cell receptor beta chains from one specimen sequenced in a study of cytomegalovirus exposure and HLA in healthy donors. The PCR ran on 60 Vbeta and 13 Jbeta primers. Libraries were prepared by immunoSEQ multiplex PCR; TCRdb keeps only in-frame clonotypes and omits some of them. The profile shows some 190,000 clones, about 83% of them singletons. Sequencing was performed on PBMCs. The receptors derive from a man aged 40-49 years in good health and CMV-seropositive.

This chain uses TRBV14 with TRBJ2-1; possibly TRBD2 for D (6 bases). Trimming cost V 3 bases and J 0 bases, with 12 bases left between them. The CDR3 loop spans 16 amino acids. Germline lookup yields CDR1 SGHDN and CDR2 FVKESK. CDR3 in DNA: TGTGCCAGCAGCCAGAGCGGGTCGAGCTCCTACAATGAGCAGTTCTTC. Its translation is CASSQSGSSSYNEQFF. Combining the CDR3 with reference TRBV14 and TRBJ2-1 gives the whole variable domain EAGVTQFPSHSVIEKGQTVTLRCDPISGHDNLYWYRRVMGKEIKFLLHFVKESKQDESGMPNNRFLAERTGGTYSTLKVQPAELEDSGVYFCASSQSGSSSYNEQFFGPGTRLTVL.

The chain links TRBV5-5 to TRBJ1-1, with a tentative D call TRBD1 (6 bases). In germline, CDR1 is SGHKS, CDR2 YYEKEE (reference sequence). The ends were cut back, 4 bases at V and 6 bases at J, with 16 bases in the middle. CDR3 length equals 14 residues. The CDR3 region is CASSQGHPSAEAFF. Here the CDR3 DNA reads TGTGCCAGCAGCCAGGGACACCCTTCCGCTGAAGCTTTCTTT.

With regard to this clone: This same CDR3 is encoded by further DNA sequences in the sample. The chain has TRBV27 and TRBJ1-1; D is perhaps TRBD1 (6 bases). V dropped 2 bases and J dropped 5 bases, with 9 bases sitting between them. This CDR3 region has 13 residues. Germline V gene sequence: CDR1 MNHEY, CDR2 SMNVEV (reference sequence). The CDR3 region is CASSLGGGTEAFF. The CDR3 bases are TGTGCCAGCAGTTTAGGGGGCGGTACTGAAGCTTTCTTT.

V usage is TRBV29-1 and J usage is TRBJ2-5; D is unclear. This CDR3 spans 13 amino acids. The V end was cut by 4 bases, the J end by 1 base, with 10 bases between. Germline V gene data show CDR1 as SQVTM and CDR2 as ANQGSEA. In nucleotides, the CDR3 is TGCAGCGTTGTCTGGCCTGGCCAAGAGACCCAGTACTTC. Translating gives CSVVWPGQETQYF. Based on the CDR3 plus reference TRBV29-1 and TRBJ2-5, the full variable domain is SAVISQKPSRDICQRGTSLTIQCQVDSQVTMMFWYRQQPGQSLTLIATANQGSEATYESGFVIDKFPISRPNLTFSTLTVSNMSPEDSSIYLCSVVWPGQETQYFGPGTRLLVL.

The rearrangement joins TRBV25-1 to TRBJ2-2, with a possible D match to TRBD2 (5 bases). Trimming took 6 bases from V and 4 from J, leaving 12 bases between them. The CDR3 contains 14 residues. Germline V gene lookup returns CDR1 MGHDK and CDR2 SYGVNS. The CDR3 loop reads CASSHSRGTGELFF. The CDR3 nucleotides are TGTGCCAGCAGCCACAGTCGGGGCACCGGGGAGCTGTTTTTT.

In this sample, this clone turned up once. This chain links TRBV20-1 with TRBJ2-7, with TRBD1 identical over 7 bases. V lost 6 bases and J lost 2; bases outside the gene matches: 1. Germline V gene lookup returns CDR1 DFQATT and CDR2 SNEGSKA (reference sequence). The CDR3 covers 11 residues. The CDR3 DNA follows: TGCAGTGCGGGACAGACCTACGAGCAGTACTTC. Translated: CSAGQTYEQYF.

This sequence joins TRBV9 and TRBJ2-5; possibly TRBD2 for D (5 bases). The germline gives CDR1 SGDLS, CDR2 YYNGEE. The V end was cut by 3 bases, the J end by 4 bases, with 19 bases between. There are 16 residues in the CDR3. The CDR3 loop reads CASSAASGFGGETQYF. CDR3 nucleotides: TGTGCCAGCAGCGCGGCCTCTGGCTTTGGAGGAGAGACCCAGTACTTC.

The CDR3 region is CASSYRGSYGYTF. CDR3 coding DNA: TGTGCCAGCAGTTACAGGGGTAGCTATGGCTACACCTTC. The genes are TRBV14 and TRBJ1-2; the match to TRBD1 covers 7 bases. Germline V gene lookup returns CDR1 SGHDN and CDR2 FVKESK. This CDR3 has 13 residues. V lost 6 bases, J lost 4 bases, and 5 bases stayed unmatched.

The chain couples TRBV27 to TRBJ1-1; 8 bases align to TRBD1. The length of the CDR3 is 18 residues. V lost 5 bases and J lost 0; bases outside the gene matches: 14. Germline V gene sequence: CDR1 MNHEY, CDR2 SMNVEV (reference sequence). The CDR3 loop reads CASSPLDREIGMNTEAFF. As DNA, the CDR3 is TGTGCCAGCAGTCCCCTGGACAGGGAGATAGGGATGAACACTGAAGCTTTCTTT.

The chain links TRBV6-5 to TRBJ2-5; 7 bases match TRBD2. Germline trimming cut 2 bases from V and 4 bases from J; bases unmatched to any gene: 4. The CDR3 is 14 amino acids. In germline, CDR1 is MNHEY, CDR2 SVGAGI. The CDR3: CASSYEASGETQYF. Written as DNA, the CDR3 is TGTGCCAGCAGTTACGAAGCTAGCGGAGAGACCCAGTACTTC.

The chain employs TRBV11-2 and TRBJ1-4; 9 nucleotides align to TRBD1. The CDR3 consists of 15 residues. Trimming removed 5 bases from V and 3 bases from J; junction bases left unmatched: 4. Per the germline V gene, CDR1 is SGHAT and CDR2 is FQNNGV. The CDR3 sequence is CASSPQGAANEKLFF. The CDR3 DNA reads as TGTGCCAGCAGCCCACAGGGGGCAGCTAATGAAAAACTGTTTTTT.

The chain is built from TRBV6-1 and TRBJ2-7; 7 nucleotides agree with TRBD2. Looked up from germline, CDR1 is MNHNS and CDR2 is SASEGT. This CDR3 region has 15 residues. Unmatched junction bases numbered 12, after V lost 6 bases and J lost 4 bases. The CDR3 nucleotides are TGTGCCAGCAGCGCACTAGCGACGGGGGGATACGAGCAGTACTTC. It is translated as CASSALATGGYEQYF.

This clone was found a few times. The chain employs TRBV27 and TRBJ2-7; 7 positions agree with TRBD2. The J segment lost 7 bases and the V segment lost 7 bases, leaving 16 bases of the junction unmatched. Germline CDR1 MNHEY, CDR2 SMNVEV (reference sequence). The CDR3 is made up of 15 amino acids. The CDR3 here is CASNWGGKKGGEQYF. CDR3 coding DNA: TGTGCCAGCAACTGGGGGGGAAAGAAGGGAGGGGAGCAGTACTTC.

The chain joins TRBV5-4 to TRBJ2-3; D call uncertain. Trimming stripped 1 base from V and 4 bases from J, with 13 bases between. Per the germline V gene, CDR1 is SGHNT and CDR2 is YYREEE (reference sequence). The CDR3 totals 15 residues. The CDR3 DNA sequence: TGTGCCAGCAGCTTGCCCGGCCCCGGGTCAGATACGCAGTATTTT. Translating gives CASSLPGPGSDTQYF.

V is TRBV19 and J is TRBJ2-1; possible D gene TRBD2, 6 bases. Per the germline V gene, CDR1 is LNHDA and CDR2 is SQIVND (reference sequence). The CDR3 has 13 residues. V was clipped by 4 bases and J by 9 bases, with 13 bases between them. CDR3 coding DNA: TGTGCCAGTAGTAAGCGCCCGGAGGGTGAGCAGTTCTTC. This sequence encodes CASSKRPEGEQFF. Looking up the rest from reference TRBV19 and TRBJ2-1 gives the full variable domain: DGGITQSPKYLFRKEGQNVTLSCEQNLNHDAMYWYRQDPGQGLRLIYYSQIVNDFQKGDIAEGYSVSREKKESFPLTVTSAQKNPTAFYLCASSKRPEGEQFFGPGTRLTVL.

This chain joins TRBV27 and TRBJ1-2, with a possible D match to TRBD1 (5 bases). This CDR3 spans 13 amino acids. Trimming cost V 4 bases and J 7 bases, with 13 bases left between them. CDR1 is MNHEY and CDR2 is SMNVEV in the germline V gene (reference sequence). The chain's CDR3 is CASSYFREGGYTF. Here the CDR3 DNA reads TGTGCCAGCAGTTATTTCAGGGAAGGTGGCTACACCTTC.

The chain uses TRBV2 and TRBJ2-2; 7 bases line up with TRBD1. Germline V CDR1 and CDR2: SNHLY, FYNNEI. The CDR3 has 13 residues. The J segment lost 5 bases and the V segment lost 7 bases, leaving 4 bases of the junction unmatched. The CDR3 here is CASTATGTGELFF. CDR3 bases: TGTGCCAGCACCGCGACAGGGACCGGGGAGCTGTTTTTT.

The chain's CDR3 is CASPRRVVAACTYF. DNA for the CDR3: TGTGCCAGCCCTCGGAGGGTGGTTGCGGCATGTACGTACTTC. The chain uses TRBV21-1 and TRBJ2-5; TRBD2, the D gene given by the table, was not confirmed from the DNA. TRBV21-1 constitutes a pseudogene. The CDR3 loop spans 14 amino acids.

The chain employs TRBV11-2 and TRBJ2-5; 14 bases fit TRBD2. The CDR3 covers 18 residues. V lost 5 bases, J lost 4 bases, and 12 bases stayed unmatched. In germline, CDR1 is SGHAT, CDR2 FQNNGV. In nucleotides, the CDR3 is TGTGCCAGCAGCACGGGGACTAGCGGGAGTACGATGGCAGAGACCCAGTACTTC. Amino acids: CASSTGTSGSTMAETQYF.

This chain uses TRBV5-1 with TRBJ2-1, with 13 bases matching TRBD2. Germline-derived CDR1 and CDR2 are SGHRS and YFSETQ. V trimming: 4 bases; J trimming: 4 bases; junction bases outside the gene matches: 5. CDR3 length equals 16 residues. The chain's CDR3 is CASSGGTSGIYNEQFF. CDR3 coding DNA: TGCGCCAGCAGCGGGGGGACTAGCGGGATATACAATGAGCAGTTCTTC.

V usage is TRBV28 and J usage is TRBJ1-1; TRBD1 agrees at 7 bases. This CDR3 region has 13 residues. Germline V gene lookup returns CDR1 MDHEN and CDR2 SYDVKM. V shed 5 bases and J 11 bases; nucleotides not matched to a gene: 11. The CDR3 sequence: CASSLTGTLWAFF. The DNA of the CDR3 is TGTGCCAGCAGTCTGACAGGGACCCTGTGGGCTTTCTTT.

The chain uses TRBV5-1 and TRBJ1-2; D call uncertain. Germline CDR1 and CDR2: SGHRS and YFSETQ. The CDR3 sequence is 14 residues long. The germline V and J ends were trimmed by 0 bases and 5 bases, with 11 bases remaining between them. The CDR3 loop is CASSLGGVEYGYTF. The CDR3 DNA reads TGCGCCAGCAGCTTGGGGGGAGTGGAGTATGGCTACACCTTC. Filled out from reference TRBV5-1 and TRBJ1-2, the complete variable domain reads KAGVTQTPRYLIKTRGQQVTLSCSPISGHRSVSWYQQTPGQGLQFLFEYFSETQRNKGNFPGRFSGRQFSNSRSEMNVSTLELGDSALYLCASSLGGVEYGYTFGSGTRLTVV.

This chain uses TRBV6-5 with TRBJ2-7, with unresolved D. Trimming left V 0 bases short and J 2 bases short, with 11 bases between. This CDR3 contains 15 residues. From germline, CDR1 is MNHEY and CDR2 SVGAGI. CDR3 nucleotide sequence: TGTGCCAGCAGTTACTCGCAGGCGTACCCCTACGAGCAGTACTTC. Encoded protein: CASSYSQAYPYEQYF.

The chain has TRBV18 and TRBJ2-1, with 9 bases matching TRBD2. V lost 3 bases to trimming and J lost 1 base; unmatched junction nucleotides: 13. The CDR3 runs 19 residues. Germline CDR1 and CDR2: KGHSH and LQKENI. The CDR3 is CASSPTVVAGVGSYNEQFF. CDR3 DNA sequence: TGTGCCAGCTCACCTACCGTCGTAGCGGGAGTTGGGTCCTACAATGAGCAGTTCTTC.